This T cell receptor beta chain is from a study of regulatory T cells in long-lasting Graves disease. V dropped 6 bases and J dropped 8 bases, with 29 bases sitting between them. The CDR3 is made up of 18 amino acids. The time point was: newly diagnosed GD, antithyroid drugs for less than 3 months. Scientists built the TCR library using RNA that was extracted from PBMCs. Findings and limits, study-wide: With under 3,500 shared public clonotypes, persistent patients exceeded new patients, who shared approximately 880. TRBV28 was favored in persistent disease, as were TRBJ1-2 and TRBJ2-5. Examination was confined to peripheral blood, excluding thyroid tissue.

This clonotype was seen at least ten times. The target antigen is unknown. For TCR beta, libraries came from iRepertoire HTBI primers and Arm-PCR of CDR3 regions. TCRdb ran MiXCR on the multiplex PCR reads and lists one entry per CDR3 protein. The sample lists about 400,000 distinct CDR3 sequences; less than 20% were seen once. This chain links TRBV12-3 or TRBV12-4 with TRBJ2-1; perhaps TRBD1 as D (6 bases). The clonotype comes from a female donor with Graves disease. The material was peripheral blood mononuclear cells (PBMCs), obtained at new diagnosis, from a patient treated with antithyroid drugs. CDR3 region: CASSRRGGRRGWSDEQFF. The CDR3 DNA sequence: TGTGCCAGCAGCCGCCGGGGTGGGAGAAGGGGGTGGAGCGATGAGCAGTTCTTC.